These 26 T cell receptor beta chains came from one sample sequenced in a study of blood T cell repertoires in COVID-19 (dated by TCRdb to about 2020). Receptor amplification or capture employed the immunoSEQ multiplex PCR assay. In its TCRdb copy, this immuneACCESS table keeps in-frame sequences only and misses some clones. Where compared with another copy, unresolved V genes explain less than half of these, and the others have no known cause. Across this sample there are about 260,000 clones, with 80% to 95% seen only once. Together, the top ten hold approximately 2.6% of the sample. What was sequenced was peripheral blood. The source of these receptors is a person in their late teens or twenties with COVID-19, enrolled during active disease.

The chain couples TRBV18 to TRBJ2-1; D call uncertain. The CDR3 has 15 residues. Deletions cut 5 bases from V and 8 bases from J, with 19 bases between. Germline lookup yields CDR1 KGHSH and CDR2 LQKENI. CDR3 sequence (DNA): TGTGCCAGCTCATCATCAACGGAGAGGTGGTATGAGCAGTTCTTC. Protein sequence: CASSSSTERWYEQFF.

This chain uses TRBV15 with TRBJ1-3, with D possibly being TRBD1 (5 bases). Germline loops: CDR1 LNHNV, CDR2 YYDKDF (reference sequence). Trimming took 7 bases from V and 0 from J, leaving 13 bases between them. The CDR3 runs to 15 residues. The CDR3 DNA reads as TGTGCCACCACCCAAGGGGAATACTCTGGAAACACCATATATTTT. Translated, it gives CATTQGEYSGNTIYF. Looking up the rest from reference TRBV15 and TRBJ1-3 gives the full variable domain: DAMVIQNPRYQVTQFGKPVTLSCSQTLNHNVMYWYQQKSSQAPKLLFHYYDKDFNNEADTPDNFQSRRPNTSFCFLDIRSPGLGDTAMYLCATTQGEYSGNTIYFGEGSWLTVV.

The rearrangement links TRBV5-4 to TRBJ2-2; the D gene is possibly TRBD1 (5 bases). V was cut by 0 bases and J by 0 bases, with 9 bases left in between. Germline V gene lookup returns CDR1 SGHNT and CDR2 YYREEE (reference sequence). CDR3 length: 16 amino acids. Here the CDR3 DNA reads TGTGCCAGCAGCTTGGTTGACAGAGCGAACACCGGGGAGCTGTTTTTT. Its protein is CASSLVDRANTGELFF.

The CDR3 DNA sequence: TGTGCCAGCAGTTACGGACAGGGCTATAATTCACCCCTCCACTTT. Protein: CASSYGQGYNSPLHF. The V gene is TRBV6-5, the J gene TRBJ1-6; TRBD1 matches at 8 bases. The CDR3 has 15 residues. CDR1 MNHEY and CDR2 SVGAGI come from the germline V gene. Unmatched junction bases numbered 0, after V lost 2 bases and J lost 3 bases.

The rearrangement uses TRBV5-1 and TRBJ2-3; perhaps TRBD2 as D (6 bases). Trimming pared 1 base from V and 2 bases from J, leaving 14 bases between. Germline V gene sequence: CDR1 SGHRS, CDR2 YFSETQ. The length of the CDR3 is 16 residues. This CDR3 is CASSLSGGALTDTQYF. The CDR3 DNA reads TGCGCCAGCAGCTTGTCCGGGGGAGCCCTCACAGATACGCAGTATTTT.

V usage is TRBV12-3 or TRBV12-4 and J usage is TRBJ2-7; D not resolved. The CDR3 runs 12 residues. CDR3 protein: CVLAPRSYEQYF. CDR3 sequence (DNA): TGTGTCCTGGCACCACGCTCCTACGAGCAGTACTTC.

This chain joins TRBV29-1 and TRBJ2-1; the match to TRBD1 covers 10 bases. The CDR3 is made up of 12 amino acids. Germline V gene sequence: CDR1 SQVTM, CDR2 ANQGSEA. V lost 7 bases, J lost 7 bases, and 4 bases stayed unmatched. The CDR3 region is CSGTGGVNEQFF. CDR3 coding DNA: TGCAGCGGGACAGGGGGGGTTAATGAGCAGTTCTTC.

This clone was detected a few times. The chain employs TRBV27 and TRBJ2-2, with 8 nucleotides matching TRBD2. The V and J ends lost 10 bases and 3 bases, in that order; junction bases with no gene match: 7. Germline CDR1 is MNHEY and CDR2 is SMNVEV (reference sequence). CDR3 size: 14 residues. CDR3 loop: CATTNSGDTGELFF. The CDR3 bases are TGTGCCACCACGAATAGCGGGGACACCGGGGAGCTGTTTTTT.

The CDR3 DNA sequence: TGCAGTGCCGACAGCCTCTACGAGCAGTACTTC. It yields the protein CSADSLYEQYF. This chain connects TRBV20-1 to TRBJ2-7, with D perhaps matching TRBD1 (5 bases). The length of the CDR3 is 11 residues. V was pared by 6 bases and J by 3 bases, with 9 bases between. The germline CDR1 and CDR2 sequences are DFQATT and SNEGSKA (reference sequence).

The chain combines TRBV10-2 with TRBJ2-7; no clear D gene. V was trimmed by 4 bases and J by 9 bases, leaving 16 bases between them. Germline V gene sequence: CDR1 WSHSY, CDR2 SAAADI. The CDR3 has 13 residues. The CDR3: CASSGLGGVGQYF. The CDR3 DNA sequence: TGCGCCAGCAGTGGGCTAGGTGGAGTGGGGCAGTACTTC.

This chain links TRBV7-9 with TRBJ1-1; D is possibly TRBD1 (6 bases). V shed 5 bases and J shed 2 bases, with 15 bases lying between them. This CDR3 region has 15 residues. Germline V gives CDR1 SEHNR, CDR2 FQNEAQ (reference sequence). The CDR3 region has the DNA TGTGCCAGCAGCCCTTCCTCAGGGGCTAACACTGAAGCTTTCTTT. Residues: CASSPSSGANTEAFF.

The chain is built from TRBV19 and TRBJ1-1; possible D gene TRBD1, 6 bases. Trimming took off 7 bases at V and 1 base at J, with 10 bases between the two ends. CDR1 LNHDA and CDR2 SQIVND come from the germline V gene (reference sequence). CDR3 length: 13 amino acids. The chain's CDR3 is CASISDRNTEAFF. The DNA of the CDR3 is TGTGCCAGTATCTCGGACAGGAACACTGAAGCTTTCTTT.

The V gene is TRBV9, the J gene TRBJ2-3; 7 bases are shared with TRBD2. V shed 3 bases and J 2 bases; nucleotides not matched to a gene: 9. The CDR3 totals 16 residues. The germline V gene encodes CDR1 SGDLS and CDR2 YYNGEE. Written as DNA, the CDR3 is TGTGCCAGCAGCGCCGCGAGCCGGGGGGACACAGATACGCAGTATTTT. This codes for CASSAASRGDTDTQYF.

The rearrangement joins TRBV10-3 to TRBJ2-3, with 9 bases lining up with TRBD2. The J segment lost 14 bases and the V segment lost 8 bases, leaving 17 bases of the junction unmatched. The CDR3 is 14 residues long. Germline V gene data show CDR1 as ENHRY and CDR2 as SYGVKD. The CDR3 bases are TGTGCCATCGGTATGGACGCCGGGACTAGCCTTCTGTATTTT. Encoded protein: CAIGMDAGTSLLYF.

This chain connects TRBV20-1 to TRBJ1-4; TRBD1 matches 7 bases. CDR1 is DFQATT and CDR2 is SNEGSKA in the germline V gene (reference sequence). CDR3 length: 10 amino acids. J lost 12 bases, V lost 3 bases, and 1 base had no gene match. The CDR3 sequence: CSARGTELFF. The CDR3 DNA reads TGCAGTGCTAGGGGGACAGAACTGTTTTTT.

The J gene is TRBJ2-7, the V gene TRBV6-5; D may be TRBD2 (6 bases). Trimming stripped 7 bases from V and 0 bases from J, with 16 bases between. The CDR3 contains 15 residues. Germline V lookup: CDR1 MNHEY, CDR2 SVGAGI. DNA for the CDR3: TGTGCCAGCAACTTGGGCGGGACGAGCTCCTACGAGCAGTACTTC. It specifies CASNLGGTSSYEQYF.

This clone was counted between two and nine times. The V and J genes are TRBV28 and TRBJ1-5; 9 bases match TRBD1. Trimming cost V 5 bases and J 2 bases; bases outside gene matches: 13. CDR3 length equals 18 residues. Germline values: CDR1 MDHEN, CDR2 SYDVKM. CDR3 loop: CASSDLPGQGTGNQPQHF. As DNA, the CDR3 is TGTGCCAGCAGTGATCTCCCGGGACAGGGAACAGGCAATCAGCCCCAGCATTTT.

This chain links TRBV24-1 with TRBJ2-1; weak D call: TRBD2 (6 bases). The V end was cut by 1 base, the J end by 3 bases, with 12 bases between. Germline loops: CDR1 KGHDR, CDR2 SFDVKD. The CDR3 consists of 16 residues. CDR3 nucleotides: TGTGCCACCAGTGATTTAGGGACTTCCGGCTACAATGAGCAGTTCTTC. Amino acids: CATSDLGTSGYNEQFF.

The chain links TRBV15 to TRBJ2-5; TRBD2 aligns across 7 bases. Unmatched junction bases numbered 7, after V lost 2 bases and J lost 4 bases. The CDR3 is made up of 15 amino acids. Germline V gene data show CDR1 as LNHNV and CDR2 as YYDKDF (reference sequence). As DNA, the CDR3 is TGTGCCACCAGCAGATCCAGACTAGCCGGAGAGACCCAGTACTTC. Translating it yields CATSRSRLAGETQYF.

V usage is TRBV7-2 and J usage is TRBJ2-7; possible D gene TRBD2, 5 bases. This CDR3 comprises 15 residues. The germline V gene encodes CDR1 SGHTA and CDR2 FQGNSA. V was trimmed by 1 base and J by 1 base, leaving 11 bases between them. CDR3 residues: CASSLVGGQSYEQYF. The CDR3 DNA follows: TGTGCCAGCAGCTTAGTGGGCGGGCAATCCTACGAGCAGTACTTC.

The chain has TRBV6-1 and TRBJ2-2; TRBD1 aligns across 9 bases. V shed 2 bases and J 2 bases; nucleotides not matched to a gene: 9. CDR3 length: 18 amino acids. Germline V gives CDR1 MNHNS, CDR2 SASEGT. The CDR3 DNA sequence: TGTGCCAGCAGTGAAAAATACAGGGGGCTAAGTAACACCGGGGAGCTGTTTTTT. Translation gives CASSEKYRGLSNTGELFF.

The chain employs TRBV24-1 and TRBJ2-3; 13 bases are shared with TRBD2. With 4 bases clipped from V and 11 bases from J, the junction kept 8 bases outside the gene matches. The CDR3 is made up of 15 amino acids. Germline loops: CDR1 KGHDR, CDR2 SFDVKD. The CDR3 is CATSDELAGGPQQYF. The CDR3 bases are TGTGCCACCAGTGACGAACTAGCGGGAGGGCCTCAGCAGTATTTT.

This clone was found once. V gene TRBV28 combines with J gene TRBJ2-1, with 8 nucleotides matching TRBD2. V was pared by 5 bases and J by 9 bases, with 9 bases of the junction left unmatched. There are 14 residues in the CDR3. From germline, CDR1 is MDHEN and CDR2 SYDVKM. The CDR3 reads CASSLTSVSPEQFF. Here the CDR3 DNA reads TGTGCCAGCAGTCTGACTAGCGTTTCCCCTGAGCAGTTCTTC.

The chain recombines TRBV24-1 with TRBJ1-2; 7 bases line up with TRBD1. The trim removed 3 bases at V and 4 bases at J, leaving 1 base unmatched. This CDR3 spans 13 amino acids. Per germline, CDR1 KGHDR and CDR2 SFDVKD. CDR3 sequence: CATSDAGGYGYTF. CDR3 in DNA: TGTGCCACCAGTGATGCAGGGGGCTATGGCTACACCTTC.

The V call is TRBV6-6, the J call TRBJ1-6, with TRBD1 matching 9 bases. The CDR3 is made up of 16 amino acids. Germline V CDR1 and CDR2: MNHNY, SVGAGI (reference sequence). Trimming at V came to 8 bases and at J to 7 bases, leaving 12 bases not matched to a gene. CDR3 DNA sequence: TGTGCCAGCCGCCGACAGGGGGAAGGGACGAATTCACCCCTCCACTTT. Translated, it gives CASRRQGEGTNSPLHF.

This chain joins TRBV27 and TRBJ2-2, with D hard to call. Germline CDR1 and CDR2: MNHEY and SMNVEV (reference sequence). Between the trimmed V and J ends, which lost 9 bases and 1 base, there was a span of 6 bases. The CDR3 contains 12 residues. The CDR3 region is CASTGNTGELFF. DNA of the CDR3: TGTGCCAGTACCGGGAACACCGGGGAGCTGTTTTTT.